The 12 T cell receptor beta chains given below trace back to one sample, sequenced in a study of cytomegalovirus exposure and HLA in healthy donors. Primers: 60 Vbeta forward and 13 Jbeta reverse. TCRdb keeps only in-frame clones here, not all; method: immunoSEQ multiplex PCR. The sample records about 120,000 clones, 65% to 80% being singletons. The sequencing input was PBMCs. The receptors come from a man aged 60 to 69 in good health and CMV-seropositive.

The gene calls are TRBV6-5 and TRBJ1-1; D gene uncertain. This CDR3 has 14 amino acids. Germline V lookup: CDR1 MNHEY, CDR2 SVGAGI. The V and J ends lost 2 bases and 1 base respectively, with 8 bases between them. The CDR3 DNA is TGTGCCAGCAGTTACCGACTGAAGAACACTGAAGCTTTCTTT. It translates to CASSYRLKNTEAFF.

The CDR3 sequence: CASSLSNRGANYGYTF. For the CDR3, the DNA is TGCGCCAGCAGCTTGAGCAACAGGGGAGCTAACTATGGCTACACCTTC. The J gene is TRBJ1-2, the V gene TRBV5-1; 7 bases agree with TRBD1. The trim removed 1 base at V and 0 bases at J, leaving 6 bases unmatched. Per germline, CDR1 SGHRS and CDR2 YFSETQ. The CDR3 contains 16 residues. Full variable domain (outside the CDR3, taken from reference TRBV5-1 and TRBJ1-2): KAGVTQTPRYLIKTRGQQVTLSCSPISGHRSVSWYQQTPGQGLQFLFEYFSETQRNKGNFPGRFSGRQFSNSRSEMNVSTLELGDSALYLCASSLSNRGANYGYTFGSGTRLTVV.

This clone was observed a few times. This chain links TRBV6-5 with TRBJ2-7, with 8 positions matching TRBD2. V shed 5 bases, J shed 6 bases, and the junction held 9 bases outside the gene matches. Germline V gene data show CDR1 as MNHEY and CDR2 as SVGAGI. The CDR3 sequence is 14 residues long. CDR3 in DNA: TGTGCCAGCAGTAGCCCAGCGGGAGTGCGCGAGCAGTACTTC. This translates into CASSSPAGVREQYF.

This sequence joins TRBV15 and TRBJ2-7; TRBD1 matches 11 bases. The germline CDR1 and CDR2 sequences are LNHNV and YYDKDF (reference sequence). With 1 base clipped from V and 3 bases from J, the junction kept 2 bases outside the gene matches. The length of the CDR3 is 15 residues. CDR3 amino acids: CATSRGDRGGYEQYF. The CDR3 coding sequence is TGTGCCACCAGCAGAGGGGACAGGGGGGGCTACGAGCAGTACTTC.

This clone was counted a few times. The V gene is TRBV27, the J gene TRBJ1-2, with 9 bases that match TRBD1. Trimming at V came to 5 bases and at J to 2 bases, leaving 12 bases not matched to a gene. Per germline, CDR1 MNHEY and CDR2 SMNVEV (reference sequence). The CDR3 contains 17 residues. CDR3 region: CASSKRTGARANYGYTF. DNA of the CDR3: TGTGCCAGCAGTAAGAGGACAGGGGCAAGGGCGAACTATGGCTACACCTTC.

CDR3 bases: TGTGCCAGCAGCGTAGGCCTCATGGGACAGGGACGAGAAAAACTGTTTTTT. This encodes CASSVGLMGQGREKLFF. The chain employs TRBV9 and TRBJ1-4, with 9 bases identical to TRBD1. The CDR3 runs to 17 residues. Losses at the gene ends were 0 bases for V and 8 bases for J; bases not matched to a gene: 11. Germline loops: CDR1 SGDLS, CDR2 YYNGEE.

This clone was observed a single time. The chain combines TRBV7-5 with TRBJ1-1; the D call TRBD1 from the table was never checked on the DNA. TRBV7-5 is recorded as a pseudogene. This CDR3 comprises 12 residues. CDR3 sequence reads: CARSSDRTEAFF. CDR3 nucleotides: TGTGCCAGAAGCTCGGACAGGACTGAAGCTTTCTTT.

This clone was counted a few times. V usage is TRBV6-5 and J usage is TRBJ1-6; no clear D. Deletions cut 0 bases from V and 8 bases from J, with 11 bases between. CDR1 and CDR2 from the germline V gene are MNHEY and SVGAGI. The CDR3 runs 15 residues. CDR3 sequence (DNA): TGTGCCAGCAGTTACTCGAGTACTTTAGATTCACCCCTCCACTTT. This codes for CASSYSSTLDSPLHF.

Only one count was recorded for this clone. The V call is TRBV5-1, the J call TRBJ2-1; 9 bases fit TRBD2. The CDR3 spans 17 residues. Trimming took 4 bases from V and 7 from J; bases not matched to a gene: 15. Germline-derived CDR1 and CDR2 are SGHRS and YFSETQ. The CDR3 region has the DNA TGCGCCAGCAGCGGGGGAACGACTTTGCGGGGGGGGAATGAGCAGTTCTTC. Amino acid sequence: CASSGGTTLRGGNEQFF. The full variable domain, rest sourced from reference TRBV5-1 and TRBJ2-1, is KAGVTQTPRYLIKTRGQQVTLSCSPISGHRSVSWYQQTPGQGLQFLFEYFSETQRNKGNFPGRFSGRQFSNSRSEMNVSTLELGDSALYLCASSGGTTLRGGNEQFFGPGTRLTVL.

This sequence joins TRBV7-9 and TRBJ1-1; maybe TRBD1 (6 bases). CDR3 length: 16 amino acids. V was shortened by 2 bases and J by 2 bases, with 15 bases between the two germline ends. Germline loops: CDR1 SEHNR, CDR2 FQNEAQ (reference sequence). CDR3 residues: CASSLSPGAINTEAFF. Written as DNA, the CDR3 is TGTGCCAGCAGCTTATCCCCAGGGGCGATAAACACTGAAGCTTTCTTT. Full variable domain (missing parts from reference TRBV7-9 and TRBJ1-1): DTGVSQNPRHKITKRGQNVTFRCDPISEHNRLYWYRQTLGQGPEFLTYFQNEAQLEKSRLLSDRFSAERPKGSFSTLEIQRTEQGDSAMYLCASSLSPGAINTEAFFGQGTRLTVV.

The chain employs TRBV5-6 and TRBJ1-2; maybe TRBD1 (5 bases). Germline-derived CDR1 and CDR2 are SGHDT and YYEEEE. The CDR3 is made up of 14 amino acids. V lost 4 bases to trimming and J lost 3 bases, with 13 bases between them. The CDR3 spells CASSIRGSDYGYTF. In DNA, the CDR3 is TGTGCCAGCAGCATAAGGGGTTCAGACTATGGCTACACCTTC.

This sequence joins TRBV30 and TRBJ2-7; D perhaps matches TRBD2 (5 bases). CDR3 length: 13 residues. The V and J ends lost 3 bases and 5 bases respectively, with 14 bases between them. Germline CDR1 GTSNPN, CDR2 SVGIG (reference sequence). CDR3 sequence reads: CAWSVPGWHEQYF. The CDR3 region has the DNA TGTGCCTGGAGCGTCCCGGGATGGCACGAGCAGTACTTC.